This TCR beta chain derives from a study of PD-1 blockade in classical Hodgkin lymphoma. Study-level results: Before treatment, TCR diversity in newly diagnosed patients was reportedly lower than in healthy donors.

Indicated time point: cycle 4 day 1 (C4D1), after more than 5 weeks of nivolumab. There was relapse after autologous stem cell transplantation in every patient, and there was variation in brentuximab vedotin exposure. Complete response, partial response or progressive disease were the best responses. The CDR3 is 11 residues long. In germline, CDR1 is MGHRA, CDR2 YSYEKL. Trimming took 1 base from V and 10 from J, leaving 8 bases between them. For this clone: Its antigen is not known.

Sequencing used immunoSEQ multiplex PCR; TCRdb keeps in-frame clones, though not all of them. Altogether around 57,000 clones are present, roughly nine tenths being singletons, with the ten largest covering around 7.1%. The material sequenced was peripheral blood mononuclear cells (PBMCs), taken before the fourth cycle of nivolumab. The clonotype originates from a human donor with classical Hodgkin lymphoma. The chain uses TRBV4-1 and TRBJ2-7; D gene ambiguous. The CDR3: CASSQVTFQYF. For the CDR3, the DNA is TGCGCCAGCAGCCAAGTAACGTTTCAGTACTTC.